The present T cell receptor beta chain was sequenced within a study of T-cell reconstitution after alpha-beta-depleted transplantation in children. General study results and limits: Recipient T cells and thymic progenitors that survived gave rise to the high TCRbeta diversity observed at day 60 in some patients. Most T-cell counts and diversity one year after the transplant came from T cells that were newly produced. After transplant, at about two months, alpha-beta T cells were reportedly derived from several hundred expanded graft clones.

This CDR3 has 13 amino acids. V was pared by 3 bases and J by 2 bases, with 11 bases between. Germline V gives CDR1 DFQATT, CDR2 SNEGSKA (reference sequence). This clonotype was seen a handful of times. Its antigen is currently unknown. Researchers prepared the TCRbeta library using unique molecular identifiers, the study reports. Each CDR3 protein is one row after TCRdb ran MiXCR on the PCR reads. The sample carries about a million distinct CDR3 sequences, about 31% recorded once. This chain joins TRBV20-1 and TRBJ2-7; D is perhaps TRBD2 (7 bases). The starting material was PBMCs, mostly from graft donor cells, obtained 360 days after TCRalphabeta/CD19-depleted stem cell transplant. This clonotype was obtained from a boy younger than two who had a stem cell transplant for SCID, so the T cells may come from the graft donor. The CDR3 DNA is TGCAGTGCTAGCGGGGGGCCCCCCTACGAGCAGTACTTC. This sequence encodes CSASGGPPYEQYF.